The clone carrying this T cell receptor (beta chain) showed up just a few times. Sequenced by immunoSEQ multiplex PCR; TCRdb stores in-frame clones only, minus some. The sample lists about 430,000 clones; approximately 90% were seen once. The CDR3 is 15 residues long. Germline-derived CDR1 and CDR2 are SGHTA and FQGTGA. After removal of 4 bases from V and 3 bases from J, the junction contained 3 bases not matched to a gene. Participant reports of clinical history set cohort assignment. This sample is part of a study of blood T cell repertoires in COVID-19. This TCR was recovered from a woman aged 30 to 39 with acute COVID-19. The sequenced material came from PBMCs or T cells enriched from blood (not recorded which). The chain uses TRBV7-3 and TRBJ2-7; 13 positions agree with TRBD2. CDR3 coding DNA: TGTGCCAGCAGCTCGACTAGCGGGGGGTACTACGAGCAGTACTTC. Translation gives CASSSTSGGYYEQYF.